The 21 T cell receptor beta chains given below trace back to one sample, sequenced in a study of blood T cells in healthy people across ages. The authors ran a second PCR of 7 to 11 cycles using a sample-barcoded 5' primer and a J-beta primer mix. TCRdb re-derived calls from the 5' RACE reads in MiXCR, one entry per CDR3 protein. The sample holds around 1.7 million distinct CDR3 sequences, 28% seen once. The sequencing input was blood. The origin of the receptors is a woman aged 25 to 45 in good health.

In its sample, this clonotype was seen a few times. The chain carries TRBV2 and TRBJ2-6, with D maybe TRBD2 (5 bases). The CDR3 contains 14 residues. Germline CDR1 is SNHLY and CDR2 is FYNNEI. With 7 bases removed from V and 4 bases from J, the gap between germline ends came to 11 bases. The CDR3 DNA reads as TGTGCCAGCAACGCCGGGGTGGGGGCCAACGTCCTGACTTTC. Protein: CASNAGVGANVLTF. Looking up the rest from reference TRBV2 and TRBJ2-6 gives the full variable domain: EPEVTQTPSHQVTQMGQEVILRCVPISNHLYFYWYRQILGQKVEFLVSFYNNEISEKSEIFDDQFSVERPDGSNFTLKIRSTKLEDSAMYFCASNAGVGANVLTFGAGSRLTVL.

This clonotype has only a few counts. V and J are TRBV12-3 or TRBV12-4 and TRBJ2-7; 7 nucleotides align to TRBD2. V shed 5 bases, J shed 2 bases, and the junction held 3 bases outside the gene matches. This CDR3 spans 13 amino acids. The CDR3 sequence is CASSHGLAYEQYF. Here the CDR3 DNA reads TGTGCCAGCAGTCACGGACTAGCCTACGAGCAGTACTTC.

The CDR3 reads CSARPPSAPGDEQFF. DNA for the CDR3: TGCAGTGCTAGACCTCCTAGCGCCCCGGGGGATGAGCAGTTCTTC. The J gene is TRBJ2-1, the V gene TRBV20-1; TRBD2 is a possible D gene (6 bases). CDR1 is DFQATT, CDR2 SNEGSKA, per germline (reference sequence). The length of the CDR3 is 15 residues. Trimming cost V 2 bases and J 8 bases, with 19 bases left between them.

The gene calls are TRBV20-1 and TRBJ2-1; D might be TRBD1 (6 bases). V gave up 0 bases and J gave up 5 bases, with 14 bases separating them. CDR1 is DFQATT, CDR2 SNEGSKA, per germline (reference sequence). The CDR3 totals 15 residues. The CDR3 nucleotides are TGCAGTGCTAGAGACACAGGGAGAACCCACAATGAGCAGTTCTTC. Amino acid sequence: CSARDTGRTHNEQFF.

This chain joins TRBV6-6 and TRBJ1-2; TRBD1 aligns across 10 bases. The length of the CDR3 is 13 residues. Germline loops: CDR1 MNHNY, CDR2 SVGAGI (reference sequence). The J segment lost 6 bases and the V segment lost 6 bases, leaving 4 bases of the junction unmatched. The CDR3, as DNA: TGTGCCAGCAGACCGGGACAGGGGAATGGCTACACCTTC. Protein sequence: CASRPGQGNGYTF.

The chain links TRBV20-1 to TRBJ2-2; D is perhaps TRBD2 (5 bases). Germline V gives CDR1 DFQATT, CDR2 SNEGSKA (reference sequence). The CDR3 extends over 13 amino acids. Trimming took off 0 bases at V and 7 bases at J, with 9 bases between the two ends. The CDR3 protein is CSARDLRGGELFF. The CDR3, as DNA: TGCAGTGCTAGAGATCTTCGGGGCGGGGAGCTGTTTTTT.

This clonotype was recorded many times. This chain joins TRBV20-1 and TRBJ2-7; D gene ambiguous. The germline V gene has CDR1 DFQATT and CDR2 SNEGSKA (reference sequence). The V and J ends lost 6 bases and 0 bases respectively, with 9 bases between them. The CDR3 contains 12 residues. The CDR3 DNA reads as TGCAGTGCGGGCCAACCCTCCTACGAGCAGTACTTC. Translation gives CSAGQPSYEQYF.

The CDR3 is CATSDSGKSYNEQFF. CDR3 coding DNA: TGTGCCACCAGTGATTCCGGGAAATCCTACAATGAGCAGTTCTTC. The chain couples TRBV24-1 to TRBJ2-1; the D gene is possibly TRBD2 (5 bases). Germline V gives CDR1 KGHDR, CDR2 SFDVKD. This CDR3 spans 15 amino acids. V gave up 2 bases and J gave up 1 base, with 8 bases separating them.

The rearrangement links TRBV29-1 to TRBJ2-3; 8 positions match TRBD1. Germline CDR1 SQVTM, CDR2 ANQGSEA. V lost 4 bases, J lost 10 bases, and 13 bases stayed unmatched. The CDR3 length is 14 residues. Here the CDR3 reads CSVGQGQEYNPQYF. Here the CDR3 DNA reads TGCAGCGTTGGACAGGGGCAAGAGTACAACCCGCAGTATTTT.

This clonotype has a count of ten or more. This chain connects TRBV12-3 or TRBV12-4 to TRBJ2-7; perhaps TRBD1 as D (5 bases). Trimming left V 3 bases short and J 6 bases short, with 9 bases between. The CDR3 has 12 residues. The CDR3 loop is CASSFPGREQYF. DNA of the CDR3: TGTGCCAGCAGTTTTCCAGGGCGCGAGCAGTACTTC.

This clonotype was seen only once. V usage is TRBV3-1 and J usage is TRBJ1-1; 8 bases are a match to TRBD1. CDR3 length: 17 amino acids. Germline V lookup: CDR1 LGHDT, CDR2 YNNKEL (reference sequence). Unmatched junction bases numbered 10, after V lost 0 bases and J lost 4 bases. The CDR3 loop reads CASSQDQQGASFTEAFF. The DNA for the CDR3 is TGTGCCAGCAGCCAAGACCAGCAGGGGGCTTCGTTCACTGAAGCTTTCTTT.

In this sample, this clonotype turned up many times. V and J are TRBV28 and TRBJ2-7; D gene unclear. CDR1 and CDR2 from the germline V gene are MDHEN and SYDVKM. Trimming pared 6 bases from V and 4 bases from J, leaving 10 bases between. CDR3 size: 12 residues. As DNA, the CDR3 is TGTGCCAGCAGGGAAGGCGAATACGAGCAGTACTTC. As protein: CASREGEYEQYF. Variable domain in full (rest from reference TRBV28 and TRBJ2-7): DVKVTQSSRYLVKRTGEKVFLECVQDMDHENMFWYRQDPGLGLRLIYFSYDVKMKEKGDIPEGYSVSREKKERFSLILESASTNQTSMYLCASREGEYEQYFGPGTRLTVT.

A few counts support this clonotype. The V gene is TRBV6-1, the J gene TRBJ2-1; possibly TRBD1 for D (6 bases). Germline lookup yields CDR1 MNHNS and CDR2 SASEGT. V lost 3 bases and J lost 0, with 15 bases in between. CDR3 length: 17 amino acids. As DNA, the CDR3 is TGTGCCAGCAGTGAGATCCGGGACACGAGCTCCTACAATGAGCAGTTCTTC. Translated: CASSEIRDTSSYNEQFF.

The chain uses TRBV3-1 and TRBJ1-6; the D is unclear. Germline loops: CDR1 LGHDT, CDR2 YNNKEL (reference sequence). The CDR3 totals 16 residues. Trimming removed 0 bases at V and 3 bases at J, with 9 bases between. The CDR3 sequence: CASSQDYAGYNSPLHF. CDR3 DNA sequence: TGTGCCAGCAGCCAAGATTATGCAGGCTATAATTCACCCCTCCACTTT.

Only a few counts were recorded for this clonotype. V gene TRBV7-2 combines with J gene TRBJ2-7, with a tentative D call TRBD2 (5 bases). The CDR3 runs to 11 residues. Trimming pared 4 bases from V and 9 bases from J, leaving 10 bases between. The germline V gene encodes CDR1 SGHTA and CDR2 FQGNSA. The CDR3 region is CASSSLGVQYF. CDR3 bases: TGTGCCAGCAGCTCCCTCGGGGTGCAGTACTTC.

The chain recombines TRBV7-8 with TRBJ2-7; D tentatively fits TRBD1 or TRBD2 (6 bases each). Trimming cost V 3 bases and J 5 bases, with 14 bases left between them. The CDR3 runs to 14 residues. Germline CDR1 reads SGHVS; CDR2 reads FQNEAQ. The CDR3 sequence is CASSFIRGRDEQYF. DNA for the CDR3: TGTGCCAGCAGCTTCATCCGGGGGCGGGACGAGCAGTACTTC.

The chain links TRBV2 to TRBJ1-1, with D hard to call. The CDR3 sequence is 12 residues long. Trimming took off 4 bases at V and 10 bases at J, with 13 bases between the two ends. The germline V gene has CDR1 SNHLY and CDR2 FYNNEI. CDR3 region: CASSVSPPGAFF. For the CDR3, the DNA is TGTGCCAGCAGTGTCAGCCCCCCCGGAGCTTTCTTT.

The sample holds a few counts of this clonotype. This chain links TRBV12-3 or TRBV12-4 with TRBJ2-1; 9 positions match TRBD2. Germline trimming cut 2 bases from V and 7 bases from J; bases unmatched to any gene: 12. The CDR3 sequence is 17 residues long. The CDR3 spells CASSLTLGLAGRNEQFF. CDR3 bases: TGTGCCAGCAGTTTAACTCTAGGGCTAGCGGGACGGAATGAGCAGTTCTTC.

Comments on this clonotype: Sequence at one end of the junction differs from germline and may be a read error. The chain links TRBV5-6 to TRBJ1-2; no clear D gene. In germline, CDR1 is SGHDT, CDR2 YYEEEE. CDR3 length: 13 amino acids. Written as DNA, the CDR3 is TGTACCAGCAGCCCCGGGTACGGCTATGGCTACACCTTC. It translates to CTSSPGYGYGYTF.

This clonotype was counted ten times or more. The chain couples TRBV29-1 to TRBJ2-5; either TRBD1 or TRBD2 may fit D (5 bases each). This CDR3 comprises 12 residues. Trimming shortened V by 7 bases and J by 0 bases, and 9 bases separated the two germline ends. Germline V gene data show CDR1 as SQVTM and CDR2 as ANQGSEA. The CDR3 here is CSAGTNQETQYF. The CDR3 nucleotides are TGCAGCGCCGGGACCAACCAAGAGACCCAGTACTTC.

The chain links TRBV9 to TRBJ2-4, with D perhaps matching TRBD1 (5 bases). Gene TRBJ2-7 matches the end of the DNA better, so the J call may be wrong. The CDR3 length is 14 residues. Germline lookup yields CDR1 SGDLS and CDR2 YYNGEE. The DNA for the CDR3 is TGTGCCAGCAGCAGACTGGACAACTCCTACGAGCAGTACTTC. As protein: CASSRLDNSYEQYF.